This T cell receptor (beta chain) stems from a study of T cells in Graves' hyperthyroidism and ophthalmopathy. Trimming removed 5 bases from V and 2 bases from J, with 18 bases in between. The CDR3 spans 17 residues. Germline V gene sequence: CDR1 SEHNR, CDR2 FQNEAQ (reference sequence). RNA transcripts gave rise to amplified TCR beta CDR3 regions. The TCR CDR3 first-round RT-PCR relied on the HTBI primer set. MiXCR, run by TCRdb on the multiplex PCR reads, gives a single entry per CDR3 protein. The sample carries fewer than 200,000 distinct CDR3 sequences, around 15% recorded once. This clonotype was seen repeatedly, ten times or more. Graves' hyperthyroidism without ophthalmopathy progression within 18 months was termed stable.

This chain links TRBV7-9 with TRBJ2-2; a weak D match, TRBD2 (6 bases). The clonotype was recovered from a woman in her forties or fifties with Graves' hyperthyroidism. Input material: blood. The CDR3 region is CASSHGSLAQNTGELFF. The CDR3 region has the DNA TGTGCCAGCAGCCACGGCTCCCTAGCGCAAAACACCGGGGAGCTGTTTTTT.